A single sample gave rise to the 24 T cell receptor beta chains below, sequenced in a study of beta chain features in type 1 diabetes. All of the isolated RNA was reverse transcribed, so expressed TCRB transcripts were sequenced. TCRdb's copy holds only in-frame clones and misses some; the assay was immunoSEQ multiplex PCR. Among about 900,000 clones listed, under 20% were seen once. Sequenced: naive CD4+ T cells from blood. These receptors came from a woman between 18 and 30 years old in good health.

The gene calls are TRBV11-1 and TRBJ2-2, with D uncertain. CDR3 length: 12 residues. V was pared by 5 bases and J by 5 bases, with 6 bases between. Germline CDR1 SGHAT, CDR2 FQDESV (reference sequence). The CDR3 loop reads CASSHNTGELFF. The CDR3 region has the DNA TGTGCCAGCAGCCATAATACCGGGGAGCTGTTTTTT.

The chain joins TRBV18 to TRBJ2-7; no clear D. The CDR3 length is 13 residues. Trimming took 6 bases from V and 4 from J, leaving 13 bases between them. Germline V lookup: CDR1 KGHSH, CDR2 LQKENI. CDR3 in DNA: TGTGCCAGCTCGCCAACTACTGGTTACGAGCAGTACTTC. Encoded protein: CASSPTTGYEQYF.

This clone was recorded a few times. Other DNA sequences within the sample encode an identical CDR3. The chain recombines TRBV4-3 with TRBJ2-1, with D maybe TRBD1 (6 bases). Germline V lookup: CDR1 LGHNA, CDR2 YSLEER. V was cut by 0 bases and J by 3 bases, with 9 bases left in between. The CDR3 is 15 amino acids. The CDR3 bases are TGCGCCAGCAGCCAAGACAGGGGAGTCTACAATGAGCAGTTCTTC. As protein: CASSQDRGVYNEQFF.

The chain uses TRBV14 and TRBJ1-2, with 8 bases aligning to TRBD1. The CDR3 consists of 13 residues. Germline loops: CDR1 SGHDN, CDR2 FVKESK. After removal of 3 bases from V and 3 bases from J, the junction contained 0 bases not matched to a gene. The CDR3 loop reads CASSQDRDYGYTF. As DNA, the CDR3 is TGTGCCAGCAGCCAGGACAGGGACTATGGCTACACCTTC.

Note on this clone: The sample holds other DNA sequences that translate to the same CDR3. The rearrangement uses TRBV7-2 and TRBJ2-3; D is ambiguous. V lost 6 bases and J 0 bases, leaving 4 bases between the germline ends. From germline, CDR1 is SGHTA and CDR2 FQGNSA. The CDR3 runs 12 residues. The CDR3: CASSYSTDTQYF. CDR3 in DNA: TGTGCCAGCAGTTATAGCACAGATACGCAGTATTTT. Variable domain in full (rest from reference TRBV7-2 and TRBJ2-3): GAGVSQSPSNKVTEKGKDVELRCDPISGHTALYWYRQSLGQGLEFLIYFQGNSAPDKSGLPSDRFSAERTGGSVSTLTIQRTQQEDSAVYLCASSYSTDTQYFGPGTRLTVL.

The chain employs TRBV6-4 and TRBJ1-1; 10 bases are a match to TRBD1. V shed 6 bases, J shed 3 bases, and the junction held 13 bases outside the gene matches. The germline gives CDR1 MRHNA, CDR2 SNTAGT. This CDR3 spans 17 amino acids. CDR3 residues: CASRPPGQGFFDTEAFF. DNA of the CDR3: TGTGCCAGCAGGCCACCGGGACAGGGGTTCTTCGACACTGAAGCTTTCTTT.

The genes are TRBV2 and TRBJ2-2; the D is unclear. This CDR3 is 12 amino acids long. Germline assignment: CDR1 SNHLY and CDR2 FYNNEI. Between the trimmed V and J ends, which lost 7 bases and 0 bases, there was a span of 3 bases. Here the CDR3 reads CASNPNTGELFF. In nucleotides, the CDR3 is TGTGCCAGCAATCCGAACACCGGGGAGCTGTTTTTT. The whole variable domain, filled in from reference TRBV2 and TRBJ2-2, reads EPEVTQTPSHQVTQMGQEVILRCVPISNHLYFYWYRQILGQKVEFLVSFYNNEISEKSEIFDDQFSVERPDGSNFTLKIRSTKLEDSAMYFCASNPNTGELFFGEGSRLTVL.

This clone occurred a few times. J is TRBJ2-1 and V is TRBV7-9; 9 nucleotides line up with TRBD1. Looked up from germline, CDR1 is SEHNR and CDR2 is FQNEAQ (reference sequence). J was trimmed by 5 bases and V by 5 bases; bases with no gene match: 10. This CDR3 is 16 amino acids long. The CDR3 region has the DNA TGTGCCAGCAGCCTCAGGGGGGGACAGGGTAACAATGAGCAGTTCTTC. Its translation: CASSLRGGQGNNEQFF.

This chain joins TRBV6-5 and TRBJ2-6; weak D call: TRBD2 (7 bases). CDR3 length equals 14 residues. Germline-derived CDR1 and CDR2 are MNHEY and SVGAGI. The ends were cut back, 5 bases at V and 4 bases at J, with 9 bases in the middle. The CDR3 protein is CASSRGAGANVLTF. For the CDR3, the DNA is TGTGCCAGCAGTCGGGGGGCAGGGGCCAACGTCCTGACTTTC.

This clone turned up a few times. The rearrangement joins TRBV9 to TRBJ2-3, with D tentatively TRBD2 (6 bases). Germline lookup yields CDR1 SGDLS and CDR2 YYNGEE. The CDR3 consists of 14 residues. V lost 0 bases, J lost 4 bases, and 9 bases lay in between. CDR3 in amino acids: CASSVGGRPDTQYF. The CDR3 DNA reads TGTGCCAGCAGCGTAGGAGGGAGGCCAGATACGCAGTATTTT.

This clone was seen a handful of times. J is TRBJ2-7 and V is TRBV28, with 7 bases matching TRBD1. With V trimmed by 2 bases and J by 1 base, 2 bases remained unmatched. The CDR3 loop spans 14 amino acids. Germline V gene data show CDR1 as MDHEN and CDR2 as SYDVKM. For the CDR3, the DNA is TGTGCCAGCAGTTTAGGGGGACAGTCCTACGAGCAGTACTTC. It specifies CASSLGGQSYEQYF.

The rearrangement uses TRBV20-1 and TRBJ2-1, with D hard to call. V lost 7 bases and J 10 bases, leaving 8 bases between the germline ends. In germline, CDR1 is DFQATT, CDR2 SNEGSKA (reference sequence). The CDR3 runs to 9 residues. CDR3 region: CSVGGEQFF. The CDR3 DNA is TGCAGTGTCGGCGGCGAGCAGTTCTTC.

The chain is built from TRBV5-8 and TRBJ2-1; D is perhaps TRBD1 (6 bases). The germline gives CDR1 SGHTS, CDR2 YDEGEE. Deletions cut 6 bases from V and 8 bases from J, with 15 bases between. This CDR3 comprises 13 residues. The CDR3 spells CASNSRHRDEQFF. The CDR3 bases are TGTGCCAGCAACTCAAGACACAGGGATGAGCAGTTCTTC.

V is TRBV5-1 and J is TRBJ2-2; maybe TRBD2 (6 bases). V was shortened by 4 bases and J by 5 bases, with 15 bases between the two germline ends. Germline-derived CDR1 and CDR2 are SGHRS and YFSETQ. There are 15 residues in the CDR3. DNA for the CDR3: TGCGCCAGCAGCCGGGCCCCGGCGGGGACCGGGGAGCTGTTTTTT. This translates into CASSRAPAGTGELFF. Together with reference TRBV5-1 and TRBJ2-2, the CDR3 gives the full variable domain: KAGVTQTPRYLIKTRGQQVTLSCSPISGHRSVSWYQQTPGQGLQFLFEYFSETQRNKGNFPGRFSGRQFSNSRSEMNVSTLELGDSALYLCASSRAPAGTGELFFGEGSRLTVL.

CDR3 region: CASSIQQGFHYGYTF. CDR3 in DNA: TGTGCCAGTAGTATCCAACAGGGCTTCCACTATGGCTACACCTTC. The rearrangement links TRBV19 to TRBJ1-2; D perhaps matches TRBD1 (6 bases). The CDR3 extends over 15 amino acids. Trimming stripped 3 bases from V and 3 bases from J, with 14 bases between. The germline V gene encodes CDR1 LNHDA and CDR2 SQIVND (reference sequence).

This clone has just a few counts. V gene TRBV9 combines with J gene TRBJ2-1; 13 nucleotides line up with TRBD2. The CDR3 contains 15 residues. Germline CDR1 SGDLS, CDR2 YYNGEE. J gave up 7 bases and V 1 base, and 2 bases lay outside the gene matches. CDR3 sequence reads: CASSVLLAGGNEQFF. In DNA form, the CDR3 reads TGTGCCAGCAGCGTATTACTAGCGGGAGGGAATGAGCAGTTCTTC.

The V and J genes are TRBV4-2 and TRBJ2-5, with 12 nucleotides matching TRBD1. The CDR3 extends over 15 amino acids. V was pared by 4 bases and J by 5 bases, with 5 bases of the junction left unmatched. The V gene's germline CDR1 is LGHNA and CDR2 YNFKEQ. The CDR3 region has the DNA TGTGCCAGCAGCCCGGGGACAGGGGGCGATGAGACCCAGTACTTC. It codes for CASSPGTGGDETQYF.

This clone was counted only a few times. The gene calls are TRBV7-9 and TRBJ1-5; perhaps TRBD1 as D (5 bases). There are 13 residues in the CDR3. Germline CDR1 is SEHNR and CDR2 is FQNEAQ (reference sequence). V lost 5 bases and J 4 bases, leaving 9 bases between the germline ends. In nucleotides, the CDR3 is TGTGCCAGCAGCGTAGGGACGAATCAGCCCCAGCATTTT. Protein sequence: CASSVGTNQPQHF.

The rearrangement uses TRBV7-2 and TRBJ2-7, with 12 bases lining up with TRBD1. The germline V gene encodes CDR1 SGHTA and CDR2 FQGNSA. The CDR3 loop spans 15 amino acids. Trimming at V came to 1 base and at J to 4 bases, leaving 2 bases not matched to a gene. The CDR3 DNA reads as TGTGCCAGCAGCTTAGGGGGACAGGGGGCATACGAGCAGTACTTC. Amino acids: CASSLGGQGAYEQYF.

V is TRBV7-9 and J is TRBJ2-5; D gene unclear. This CDR3 region has 13 residues. CDR1 SEHNR and CDR2 FQNEAQ come from the germline V gene (reference sequence). Trimming removed 3 bases at V and 0 bases at J, with 5 bases between. This CDR3 is CASSFGYQETQYF. CDR3 nucleotide sequence: TGTGCCAGCAGCTTTGGCTACCAAGAGACCCAGTACTTC.

The CDR3 here is CASSQQSSGGEQFF. CDR3 in DNA: TGCGCCAGCAGCCAACAATCATCGGGCGGTGAGCAGTTCTTC. This chain links TRBV4-3 with TRBJ2-1; D unresolved. Germline CDR1 is LGHNA and CDR2 is YSLEER. V gave up 2 bases and J gave up 9 bases, with 14 bases separating them. This CDR3 spans 14 amino acids.

The genes are TRBV27 and TRBJ1-4, with D tentatively TRBD1 (6 bases). The CDR3 is 14 residues long. The V and J ends lost 5 bases and 2 bases respectively, with 9 bases between them. Looked up from germline, CDR1 is MNHEY and CDR2 is SMNVEV (reference sequence). Here the CDR3 reads CASSARGTNEKLFF. The CDR3 nucleotides are TGTGCCAGCAGTGCCAGGGGTACTAATGAAAAACTGTTTTTT.

This clone has more than one count but fewer than ten. This chain connects TRBV7-9 to TRBJ2-2, with no clear D. The germline V gene has CDR1 SEHNR and CDR2 FQNEAQ (reference sequence). This CDR3 region has 13 residues. Trimming shortened V by 3 bases and J by 6 bases, and 8 bases separated the two germline ends. CDR3 loop: CASSLSVAGELFF. CDR3 coding DNA: TGTGCCAGCAGCTTGTCTGTCGCCGGGGAGCTGTTTTTT. Full variable domain (remainder filled in from reference TRBV7-9 and TRBJ2-2): DTGVSQNPRHKITKRGQNVTFRCDPISEHNRLYWYRQTLGQGPEFLTYFQNEAQLEKSRLLSDRFSAERPKGSFSTLEIQRTEQGDSAMYLCASSLSVAGELFFGEGSRLTVL.

The chain couples TRBV4-2 to TRBJ2-7; possible D gene TRBD1, 5 bases. V was clipped by 1 base and J by 2 bases, with 9 bases between them. The CDR3 length is 14 residues. Germline values: CDR1 LGHNA, CDR2 YNFKEQ. CDR3 nucleotides: TGTGCCAGCAGCCAAGGGCCGGACACCTACGAGCAGTACTTC. Amino acids: CASSQGPDTYEQYF.